These 21 T cell receptor beta chains originate from one sample sequenced in a study of cytomegalovirus exposure and HLA in healthy donors. PCR was performed using 60 Vbeta and 13 Jbeta primers. The table came from immunoSEQ multiplex PCR; TCRdb's copy has only in-frame clones and leaves some out. Here the sample table reports approximately 150,000 clones. The sequenced sample was PBMCs. These receptors originate from a woman between 40 and 55 years old in good health and CMV-seronegative.

The chain employs TRBV29-1 and TRBJ2-4, with no clear D. The germline V gene has CDR1 SQVTM and CDR2 ANQGSEA. Trimming cost V 1 base and J 1 base, with 5 bases left between them. This CDR3 has 13 amino acids. This CDR3 reads CSVEGGAKNIQYF. CDR3 coding DNA: TGCAGCGTTGAAGGAGGTGCCAAAAACATTCAGTACTTC.

V and J are TRBV5-1 and TRBJ1-4; a weak D match, TRBD1 (5 bases). CDR3 size: 15 residues. V was pared by 2 bases and J by 5 bases, with 13 bases between. Germline CDR1 reads SGHRS; CDR2 reads YFSETQ. CDR3 in DNA: TGCGCCAGCAGCTTCGCATTGGCAGGGAATGAAAAACTGTTTTTT. As protein: CASSFALAGNEKLFF.

The V gene is TRBV28, the J gene TRBJ1-2; no clear D. The CDR3 consists of 15 residues. The V and J ends lost 10 bases and 0 bases respectively, with 18 bases between them. Germline loops: CDR1 MDHEN, CDR2 SYDVKM. In DNA, the CDR3 is TGTGCCACTTTAGGTGGAGGCAATCCTAACTATGGCTACACCTTC. Translated: CATLGGGNPNYGYTF.

The V gene is TRBV7-2, the J gene TRBJ1-2; D might be TRBD1 (5 bases). Germline V lookup: CDR1 SGHTA, CDR2 FQGNSA. The CDR3 has 13 residues. Between the trimmed V and J ends, which lost 3 bases and 6 bases, there was a span of 11 bases. CDR3 in DNA: TGTGCCAGCAGCTTCAGGGCCACGGATGGCTACACCTTC. Its translation: CASSFRATDGYTF.

This rearrangement joins TRBV4-1 to TRBJ2-3, with TRBD2 identical over 13 bases. CDR3 length: 16 residues. Per the germline V gene, CDR1 is MGHRA and CDR2 is YSYEKL. The junction had 4 bases not matched to a gene; V was cut back by 1 base and J by 6 bases. This CDR3 is CASSQVGLAGDDTQYF. CDR3 nucleotides: TGCGCCAGCAGCCAAGTCGGACTAGCGGGGGACGATACGCAGTATTTT.

The chain recombines TRBV7-3 with TRBJ2-2; perhaps TRBD1 as D (5 bases). This CDR3 has 15 amino acids. From germline, CDR1 is SGHTA and CDR2 FQGTGA. V lost 5 bases and J lost 3, with 13 bases in between. This CDR3 is CASSPGYSDTGELFF. DNA for the CDR3: TGTGCCAGCAGCCCAGGGTATTCGGACACCGGGGAGCTGTTTTTT.

V and J are TRBV7-3 and TRBJ2-1; 8 positions agree with TRBD2. The CDR3 extends over 15 amino acids. Trimming at V came to 5 bases and at J to 8 bases, leaving 11 bases not matched to a gene. CDR1 and CDR2 (germline): SGHTA, FQGTGA. CDR3 sequence (DNA): TGTGCCAGCAGCACTCAGAGCGGGGGACGGTATGAGCAGTTCTTC. Encoded protein: CASSTQSGGRYEQFF.

The J gene is TRBJ1-4, the V gene TRBV7-2; D is uncertain. With 5 bases removed from V and 2 bases from J, the gap between germline ends came to 12 bases. The germline V gene encodes CDR1 SGHTA and CDR2 FQGNSA. This CDR3 is built from 15 residues. The CDR3 spells CASSRWMRTNEKLFF. Written as DNA, the CDR3 is TGTGCCAGCAGCCGGTGGATGCGGACTAATGAAAAACTGTTTTTT.

V is TRBV7-2 and J is TRBJ2-2; D call uncertain. There are 14 residues in the CDR3. Germline V gene sequence: CDR1 SGHTA, CDR2 FQGNSA. Trimming took 3 bases from V and 1 from J, leaving 6 bases between them. CDR3 in amino acids: CASSFSGNTGELFF. The CDR3 DNA reads as TGTGCCAGCAGCTTTTCCGGGAACACCGGGGAGCTGTTTTTT.

The V gene is TRBV11-2, the J gene TRBJ2-7; D is perhaps TRBD1 (6 bases). Germline CDR1 is SGHAT and CDR2 is FQNNGV. V lost 1 base and J 1 base, leaving 11 bases between the germline ends. This CDR3 spans 15 amino acids. Here the CDR3 reads CASSLVGTPSYEQYF. The CDR3 coding sequence is TGTGCCAGCAGCTTAGTCGGGACACCTTCCTACGAGCAGTACTTC.

The chain's CDR3 is CAISEYETTQYF. CDR3 nucleotides: TGTGCCATCAGTGAGTACGAGACAACGCAGTACTTC. The gene calls are TRBV10-3 and TRBJ2-5; D call uncertain. Trimming removed 1 base from V and 11 bases from J, with 11 bases in between. Germline-derived CDR1 and CDR2 are ENHRY and SYGVKD. The CDR3 runs 12 residues.

This chain joins TRBV7-2 and TRBJ1-1; D perhaps matches TRBD1 (6 bases). The V gene lost 5 bases and the J gene lost 5 bases, with 18 bases spanning the gap. CDR1 and CDR2 (germline): SGHTA, FQGNSA. This CDR3 is built from 15 residues. DNA for the CDR3: TGTGCCAGCAGCGCCGGGGGGACAATGGGGACTGAAGCTTTCTTT. It encodes CASSAGGTMGTEAFF.

CDR3 sequence (DNA): TGTGCCAGCAGTGGACGGGACAGGGTGACAGGAAACACCATATATTTT. This sequence encodes CASSGRDRVTGNTIYF. The chain couples TRBV6-1 to TRBJ1-3, with 9 bases aligning to TRBD1. Germline trimming cut 4 bases from V and 4 bases from J; bases unmatched to any gene: 8. The CDR3 is 16 residues long. Per germline, CDR1 MNHNS and CDR2 SASEGT.

The gene calls are TRBV7-9 and TRBJ1-1; D not certain. The V end was cut by 8 bases, the J end by 2 bases, with 15 bases between. CDR1 SEHNR and CDR2 FQNEAQ come from the germline V gene (reference sequence). This CDR3 comprises 14 residues. The CDR3 nucleotides are TGTGCCAGCTACCCGGGATTCATCAACACTGAAGCTTTCTTT. Encoded protein: CASYPGFINTEAFF.

The chain links TRBV7-2 to TRBJ2-1, with TRBD1 identical over 10 bases. Germline V CDR1 and CDR2: SGHTA, FQGNSA. V trimming: 5 bases; J trimming: 4 bases; junction bases outside the gene matches: 8. The CDR3 is 16 residues long. The CDR3 bases are TGTGCCAGCAGCCTAGGAGGGACAGGGGTTTACAATGAGCAGTTCTTC. As protein: CASSLGGTGVYNEQFF.

The chain joins TRBV19 to TRBJ1-1; D is perhaps TRBD1 (5 bases). Germline assignment: CDR1 LNHDA and CDR2 SQIVND (reference sequence). Trimming took 6 bases from V and 0 from J, leaving 14 bases between them. This CDR3 contains 15 residues. The CDR3 spells CASSITGGMNTEAFF. CDR3 in DNA: TGTGCCAGTAGCATTACGGGGGGTATGAACACTGAAGCTTTCTTT.

This chain links TRBV5-6 with TRBJ1-2, with D possibly TRBD1 on 5 matching bases. Germline V lookup: CDR1 SGHDT, CDR2 YYEEEE. V lost 4 bases, J lost 4 bases, and 14 bases lay in between. The CDR3 is 14 residues long. CDR3 amino acids: CASSHRGGGYGYTF. DNA for the CDR3: TGTGCCAGCAGCCACCGTGGGGGGGGCTATGGCTACACCTTC.

The rearrangement joins TRBV5-6 to TRBJ2-4; 8 positions agree with TRBD2. CDR3 length: 16 residues. Germline trimming cut 4 bases from V and 6 bases from J; bases unmatched to any gene: 12. Germline V CDR1 and CDR2: SGHDT, YYEEEE. The CDR3 spells CASSRELAAQVNIQYF. CDR3 coding DNA: TGTGCCAGCAGCCGCGAACTAGCGGCGCAGGTAAACATTCAGTACTTC.

This sequence joins TRBV5-1 and TRBJ2-3; 11 bases line up with TRBD2. The J segment lost 7 bases and the V segment lost 4 bases, leaving 8 bases of the junction unmatched. The CDR3 length is 15 residues. Germline-derived CDR1 and CDR2 are SGHRS and YFSETQ. DNA for the CDR3: TGCGCCAGCAGCCTTAGCGGGGGGGCCCAAAATACGCAGTATTTT. Protein product: CASSLSGGAQNTQYF.

This sequence joins TRBV7-2 and TRBJ1-5, with a tentative D call TRBD1 (6 bases). CDR3 length: 16 amino acids. CDR1 is SGHTA, CDR2 FQGNSA, per germline. The germline V and J ends were trimmed by 0 bases and 4 bases, with 13 bases remaining between them. The CDR3 sequence is CASSLARDRFNQPQHF. The CDR3 nucleotides read TGTGCCAGCAGCTTAGCCAGAGACAGGTTTAATCAGCCCCAGCATTTT.

The chain uses TRBV4-1 and TRBJ1-1; TRBD1 agrees at 9 bases. Germline loops: CDR1 MGHRA, CDR2 YSYEKL. After removal of 6 bases from V and 5 bases from J, the junction contained 10 bases not matched to a gene. This CDR3 has 15 residues. CDR3 loop: CASSYPRTGATEAFF. The DNA of the CDR3 is TGCGCCAGCAGTTACCCCCGGACAGGGGCTACTGAAGCTTTCTTT.